The next 10 T cell receptor beta chains were all read from a single sample in a study of read filtering for tumor transcriptome and immune sequencing. The library was built from approximately 400 ng RNA with molecular barcoded adaptors for alpha/delta and beta/gamma chains. TCRdb analysed the reads with MiXCR anew, one entry per CDR3 protein. The table lists tens of thousands of distinct CDR3 sequences, around 14% of them singletons, with roughly two fifths in the top ten. The sequenced sample consisted of a population of CD138-negative cells sorted from bone marrow. These receptors were collected from a donor at least 40 years old with multiple myeloma.

This clonotype came up many times. This chain joins TRBV6-2 or TRBV6-3 and TRBJ1-1; tentatively, D is TRBD1 (6 bases). The CDR3 extends over 15 amino acids. V lost 4 bases to trimming and J lost 0 bases, with 12 bases between them. Germline CDR1 and CDR2: MNHEY and SVGEGT. CDR3 coding DNA: TGTGCCAGCAGTTTCCGACAGGTCATGAACACTGAAGCTTTCTTT. Its protein is CASSFRQVMNTEAFF.

At least ten counts were recorded for this clonotype. The chain recombines TRBV29-1 with TRBJ2-2; a possible D gene is TRBD2 (6 bases). The CDR3 runs to 14 residues. Germline CDR1 SQVTM, CDR2 ANQGSEA. V gave up 6 bases and J gave up 3 bases, with 14 bases separating them. The CDR3 sequence: CSVSPGLHTGELFF. The CDR3 nucleotides read TGCAGCGTCTCACCGGGACTTCACACCGGGGAGCTGTTTTTT.

The table lists this clonotype with many counts. V is TRBV6-2 or TRBV6-3 and J is TRBJ2-1; D is possibly TRBD1 or TRBD2 (5 bases each). CDR1 is MNHEY, CDR2 SVGEGT, per germline. This CDR3 region has 16 residues. The germline V and J ends were trimmed by 6 bases and 1 base, with 16 bases remaining between them. The CDR3 DNA sequence: TGTGCCAGCAGGCCTTTGAGGGGTTCATCCTACAATGAGCAGTTCTTC. This sequence encodes CASRPLRGSSYNEQFF.

In its sample, this clonotype was seen many times. The chain couples TRBV10-1 to TRBJ2-5, with 9 nucleotides matching TRBD1. The CDR3 is 15 residues long. Per the germline V gene, CDR1 is WNHNN and CDR2 is SYGVQD (reference sequence). V trimming: 8 bases; J trimming: 1 base; junction bases outside the gene matches: 8. This chain's CDR3 is CASSPGQGPQETQYF. CDR3 bases: TGCGCCAGCTCTCCGGGACAGGGTCCCCAAGAGACCCAGTACTTC.

Many counts were recorded for this clonotype. CDR3 loop: CASSATGLLSSYNEQFF. CDR3 nucleotides: TGTGCCAGCAGTGCAACCGGACTCTTGAGCTCCTACAATGAGCAGTTCTTC. The V gene is TRBV14, the J gene TRBJ2-1; D is perhaps TRBD2 (5 bases). This CDR3 has 17 residues. The V gene lost 6 bases and the J gene lost 0 bases, with 18 bases spanning the gap. Germline CDR1 and CDR2: SGHDN and FVKESK.

There are many counts of this clonotype. The gene calls are TRBV12-3 or TRBV12-4 and TRBJ2-1; 9 nucleotides align to TRBD2. With V trimmed by 2 bases and J by 6 bases, 5 bases remained unmatched. The CDR3 is made up of 15 amino acids. CDR3 in amino acids: CASSLIAGVTNEQFF. The CDR3 DNA is TGTGCCAGCAGTTTAATAGCGGGAGTCACCAATGAGCAGTTCTTC.

This clonotype was seen ten or more times. The V and J genes are TRBV5-1 and TRBJ2-5; TRBD1 is a possible D gene (6 bases). The CDR3 runs to 16 residues. Trimming stripped 0 bases from V and 4 bases from J, with 16 bases between. Germline V CDR1 and CDR2: SGHRS, YFSETQ. CDR3 nucleotides: TGCGCCAGCAGCTTGGCTCCGCCAGGGGAAGGAGAGACCCAGTACTTC. Translating it yields CASSLAPPGEGETQYF.

This clonotype was counted many times. The chain is built from TRBV19 and TRBJ1-2; no firm D call. Germline CDR1 reads LNHDA; CDR2 reads SQIVND (reference sequence). The V and J ends lost 1 base and 5 bases respectively, with 17 bases between them. The CDR3 extends over 16 amino acids. CDR3 in DNA: TGTGCCAGTAGTATAGCCTCCCCGCCAGATCGATATGGCTACACCTTC. It translates to CASSIASPPDRYGYTF.

In this sample, this clonotype turned up many times. The chain couples TRBV5-1 to TRBJ2-2, with 8 bases that match TRBD2. Germline V gene data show CDR1 as SGHRS and CDR2 as YFSETQ. The CDR3 has 13 residues. V gave up 9 bases and J gave up 7 bases; unmatched junction bases: 8. In DNA, the CDR3 is TGCGCCACCGGGAGGGATGCCGACGGGGAGCTGTTTTTT. It translates to CATGRDADGELFF.

This sequence joins TRBV28 and TRBJ2-1, with TRBD2 matching 9 bases. Per germline, CDR1 MDHEN and CDR2 SYDVKM. This CDR3 comprises 16 residues. Trimming cost V 6 bases and J 4 bases; bases outside gene matches: 10. In DNA form, the CDR3 reads TGTGCCAGCAGGCCATTTTTGACTAGCGGTTACAATGAGCAGTTCTTC. It is translated as CASRPFLTSGYNEQFF.